This is a list of T cell receptor beta chains from one sample in a study of shared clonotypes between healthy human individuals. Measured with immunoSEQ multiplex PCR; TCRdb has only the in-frame clones, and not every one. The table lists around 750,000 clones, approximately 79% of them singletons. The sequencing sample was made of memory CD4+ T cells sorted from blood. The receptors derive from a woman aged 25 to 39 in good health. Each CDR3 is given without its conserved first and last residue.

V gene: TRBV11-2; J gene: TRBJ1-2; CDR3 protein: ASSPSGTVNYGYT
V gene: TRBV7-9; J gene: TRBJ1-1; CDR3 protein: ASSLKASGSGTEAF
V gene: TRBV15; J gene: TRBJ2-7; CDR3 protein: ATSRVSTSGSTYEQY
V gene: TRBV11-2; J gene: TRBJ1-1; CDR3 protein: ASSGMNTEAF
V gene: TRBV28; J gene: TRBJ1-4; CDR3 protein: ASSLLKTARINEKLF
V gene: TRBV29-1; J gene: TRBJ2-1; CDR3 protein: SVWDQRTGNEQF
V gene: TRBV25-1; J gene: TRBJ1-4; CDR3 protein: ASSLGRVRDSTNEKLF
V gene: TRBV9; J gene: TRBJ2-3; CDR3 protein: ASSVSWGTDTQY
V gene: TRBV5-1; J gene: TRBJ1-3; CDR3 protein: ASSPYSLGNTIY
V gene: TRBV29-1; J gene: TRBJ2-5; CDR3 protein: SVGLAVETQY
V gene: TRBV21-1; J gene: TRBJ2-3; CDR3 protein: ASSPTYSDTQY
V gene: TRBV19; J gene: TRBJ2-1; CDR3 protein: ASGTSGSVYEQF
V gene: TRBV6-1; J gene: TRBJ1-2; CDR3 protein: ASSRESTGGVSYT
V gene: TRBV15; J gene: TRBJ2-5; CDR3 protein: ATSRTGSQETQY
V gene: TRBV2; J gene: TRBJ2-1; CDR3 protein: ASTDPTFLWDGQF
V gene: TRBV28; J gene: TRBJ1-5; CDR3 protein: ASRPRFSNQPQH